The 14 T cell receptor beta chains below all came from one sample that was sequenced in a study of regulatory T cells in long-lasting Graves disease. CDR3 regions were amplified by Arm-PCR using iRepertoire HTBI primers to build TCR beta libraries. TCRdb fed the multiplex PCR reads into MiXCR, producing one record per CDR3 protein. In the table there are fewer than 500,000 distinct CDR3 sequences, around 15% of which are singletons. Regarding time point: newly diagnosed GD, antithyroid drugs for less than 3 months. Making the TCR library involved RNA that had been extracted from PBMCs. These sequences were also reported in another study, on T cells in Graves' hyperthyroidism and ophthalmopathy.

This sample comprised peripheral blood mononuclear cells (PBMCs), obtained at new diagnosis, from a patient treated with antithyroid drugs. Source of these receptors: a man aged 35 to 55 with Graves disease.

The sample holds many counts of this clonotype. The genes are TRBV6-5 and TRBJ1-1; D remains ambiguous. V lost 4 bases, J lost 1 base, and 13 bases lay in between. CDR3 length: 15 amino acids. Germline V lookup: CDR1 MNHEY, CDR2 SVGAGI. Here the CDR3 DNA reads TGTGCCAGCAGTTCCTCGCCCGGATCGAACACTGAAGCTTTCTTT. The encoded protein is CASSSSPGSNTEAFF.

This clonotype has more than one count but fewer than ten. The chain combines TRBV27 with TRBJ1-1, with 8 bases fitting TRBD1. The J segment lost 6 bases and the V segment lost 7 bases, leaving 10 bases of the junction unmatched. This CDR3 has 14 amino acids. CDR1 is MNHEY, CDR2 SMNVEV, per germline (reference sequence). CDR3 protein: CASIRQGLAAEAFF. As DNA, the CDR3 is TGTGCCAGCATTAGACAGGGGCTTGCTGCTGAAGCTTTCTTT.

The table lists this clonotype with many counts. This rearrangement joins TRBV7-8 to TRBJ2-7, with 10 nucleotides matching TRBD2. The CDR3 contains 17 residues. Germline CDR1 reads SGHVS; CDR2 reads FQNEAQ. The ends lost 1 base at V and 2 bases at J; junction bases unmatched: 8. The CDR3 DNA reads as TGTGCCAGCAGCTTAGTAAGCGGGAGGGACCTAGCCTACGAGCAGTACTTC. This encodes CASSLVSGRDLAYEQYF.

This chain connects TRBV9 to TRBJ2-1; TRBD1 aligns across 7 bases. Germline CDR1 SGDLS, CDR2 YYNGEE. Trimming removed 4 bases from V and 3 bases from J; junction bases left unmatched: 10. The CDR3 loop spans 16 amino acids. CDR3 sequence reads: CASSPLRQGLYNEQFF. CDR3 DNA: TGTGCCAGCAGCCCGCTCCGACAGGGCCTCTACAATGAGCAGTTCTTC.

This clonotype was observed at least ten times. The junction shows a germline mismatch at one end, possibly a read error. The gene calls are TRBV5-1 and TRBJ2-7; 11 positions agree with TRBD1. Germline CDR1 SGHRS, CDR2 YFSETQ. The CDR3 consists of 14 residues. CDR3 protein: CASSFGTGGYEQYF. The CDR3 coding sequence is TGTGCCAGCAGCTTCGGGACAGGGGGCTACGAGCAGTACTTC. The whole variable domain, remainder taken from reference TRBV5-1 and TRBJ2-7, is KAGVTQTPRYLIKTRGQQVTLSCSPISGHRSVSWYQQTPGQGLQFLFEYFSETQRNKGNFPGRFSGRQFSNSRSEMNVSTLELGDSALYLCASSFGTGGYEQYFGPGTRLTVT.

The table lists this clonotype with many counts. V is TRBV12-3 or TRBV12-4 and J is TRBJ2-5; TRBD2 matches 10 bases. V lost 6 bases to trimming and J lost 7 bases; unmatched junction nucleotides: 8. The CDR3 is made up of 14 amino acids. CDR3 DNA sequence: TGTGCCAGCAGCCCTAGCGGGAGTAGTGGGACCCAGTACTTC. Amino acids: CASSPSGSSGTQYF.

The chain is built from TRBV20-1 and TRBJ2-7; possibly TRBD1 or TRBD2 for D (5 bases each). The CDR3 has 13 residues. Germline assignment: CDR1 DFQATT and CDR2 SNEGSKA (reference sequence). The V and J ends lost 1 base and 2 bases respectively, with 9 bases between them. The DNA for the CDR3 is TGCAGTGCTAGAGGGGACCCTACCTACGAGCAGTACTTC. Protein product: CSARGDPTYEQYF.

This clonotype was counted at least ten times. The rearrangement uses TRBV24-1 and TRBJ2-3; D gene unclear. The CDR3 loop spans 16 amino acids. Germline CDR1 KGHDR, CDR2 SFDVKD. V lost 0 bases to trimming and J lost 3 bases, with 12 bases between them. CDR3 DNA sequence: TGTGCCACCAGTGATTTGCAGGAACACCATACAGATACGCAGTATTTT. It yields the protein CATSDLQEHHTDTQYF.

The chain recombines TRBV5-1 with TRBJ2-1, with 11 nucleotides matching TRBD2. The CDR3 sequence is 16 residues long. Germline V gene data show CDR1 as SGHRS and CDR2 as YFSETQ. Losses at the gene ends were 3 bases for V and 6 bases for J; bases not matched to a gene: 8. The CDR3 loop reads CASSWSTGTSGNEQFF. The CDR3 region has the DNA TGCGCCAGCAGCTGGTCCACCGGGACTAGCGGCAATGAGCAGTTCTTC. The complete variable domain, with remaining parts taken from reference TRBV5-1 and TRBJ2-1, reads KAGVTQTPRYLIKTRGQQVTLSCSPISGHRSVSWYQQTPGQGLQFLFEYFSETQRNKGNFPGRFSGRQFSNSRSEMNVSTLELGDSALYLCASSWSTGTSGNEQFFGPGTRLTVL.

The chain carries TRBV20-1 and TRBJ1-1; D is uncertain. The CDR3 is 11 amino acids. Trimming stripped 6 bases from V and 11 bases from J, with 16 bases between. Germline loops: CDR1 DFQATT, CDR2 SNEGSKA (reference sequence). The CDR3 here is CSAPDGAKAFF. The CDR3 coding sequence is TGCAGTGCCCCGGACGGTGCTAAGGCTTTCTTT.

This clonotype appeared a few times. This chain uses TRBV30 with TRBJ1-2; 9 bases map to TRBD1. This CDR3 spans 13 amino acids. Germline CDR1 reads GTSNPN; CDR2 reads SVGIG (reference sequence). The V and J ends lost 0 bases and 7 bases, in that order; junction bases with no gene match: 3. CDR3 loop: CAWSVDRGFGYTF. CDR3 nucleotide sequence: TGTGCCTGGAGTGTAGACAGGGGGTTTGGCTACACCTTC.

This clonotype was observed at least ten times. The chain uses TRBV2 and TRBJ2-3; tentatively, D is TRBD1 (6 bases). The length of the CDR3 is 13 residues. The germline gives CDR1 SNHLY, CDR2 FYNNEI. V was trimmed by 3 bases and J by 8 bases, leaving 12 bases between them. CDR3 loop: CASSDFKGVTQYF. For the CDR3, the DNA is TGTGCCAGCAGTGACTTTAAGGGGGTTACGCAGTATTTT.

This clonotype was detected many times. The chain uses TRBV5-1 and TRBJ1-6; 7 positions match TRBD1. The length of the CDR3 is 14 residues. Trimming at V came to 2 bases and at J to 8 bases, leaving 4 bases not matched to a gene. From germline, CDR1 is SGHRS and CDR2 YFSETQ. As DNA, the CDR3 is TGCGCCAGCAGCTTCCGGGACAGAGATTCACCCCTCCACTTT. It yields the protein CASSFRDRDSPLHF.

In its sample, this clonotype was seen once. Since a much larger clone is just one base distant, this may be a read error. This chain uses TRBV20-1 with TRBJ2-7; TRBD2 might be the D (5 bases). CDR3 length: 14 amino acids. Trimming left V 6 bases short and J 7 bases short, with 22 bases between. Germline V gene lookup returns CDR1 DFQATT and CDR2 SNEGSKA (reference sequence). CDR3 coding DNA: TGCAGTGCCACCCCTAGCAGGAGGAATCCAGAGCAGTACTTC. Translating it yields CSATPSRRNPEQYF.